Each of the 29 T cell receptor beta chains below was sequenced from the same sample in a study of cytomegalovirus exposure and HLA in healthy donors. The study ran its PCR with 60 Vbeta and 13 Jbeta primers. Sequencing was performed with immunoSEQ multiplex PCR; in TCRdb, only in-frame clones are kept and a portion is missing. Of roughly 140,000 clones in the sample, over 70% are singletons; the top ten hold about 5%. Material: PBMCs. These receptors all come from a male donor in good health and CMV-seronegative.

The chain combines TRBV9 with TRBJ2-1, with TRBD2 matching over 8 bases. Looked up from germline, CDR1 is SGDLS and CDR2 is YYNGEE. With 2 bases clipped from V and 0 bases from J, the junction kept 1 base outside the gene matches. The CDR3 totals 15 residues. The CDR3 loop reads CASSVRGGSYNEQFF. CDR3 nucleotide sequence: TGTGCCAGCAGCGTCCGGGGGGGCTCCTACAATGAGCAGTTCTTC.

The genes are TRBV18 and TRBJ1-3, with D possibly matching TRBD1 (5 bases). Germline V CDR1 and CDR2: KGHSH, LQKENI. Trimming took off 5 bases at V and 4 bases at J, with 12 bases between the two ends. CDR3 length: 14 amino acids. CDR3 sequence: CASSLRDGGNTIYF. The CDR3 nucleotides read TGTGCCAGCTCATTGCGGGACGGAGGAAACACCATATATTTT.

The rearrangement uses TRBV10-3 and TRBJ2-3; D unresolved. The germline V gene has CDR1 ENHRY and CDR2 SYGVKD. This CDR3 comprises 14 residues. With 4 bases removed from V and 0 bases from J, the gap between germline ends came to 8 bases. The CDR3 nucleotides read TGTGCCATCAGTGGTCATGAGAGCACAGATACGCAGTATTTT. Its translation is CAISGHESTDTQYF.

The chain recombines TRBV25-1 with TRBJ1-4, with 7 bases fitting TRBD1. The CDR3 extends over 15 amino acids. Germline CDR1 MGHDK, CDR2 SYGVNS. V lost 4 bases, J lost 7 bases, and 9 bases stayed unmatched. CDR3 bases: TGTGCCAGCAGTGGACAGGGAACGGTGGGTGAAAAACTGTTTTTT. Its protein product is CASSGQGTVGEKLFF.

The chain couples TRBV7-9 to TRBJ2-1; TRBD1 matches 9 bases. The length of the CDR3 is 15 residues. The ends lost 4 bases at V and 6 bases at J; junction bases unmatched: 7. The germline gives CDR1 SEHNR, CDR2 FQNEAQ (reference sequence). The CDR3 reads CASSSDRDRVNEQFF. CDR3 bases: TGTGCCAGCAGCTCGGACCGGGACAGGGTCAATGAGCAGTTCTTC.

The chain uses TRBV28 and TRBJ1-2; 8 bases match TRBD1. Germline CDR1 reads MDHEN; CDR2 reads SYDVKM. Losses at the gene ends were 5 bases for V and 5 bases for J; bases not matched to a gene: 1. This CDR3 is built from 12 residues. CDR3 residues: CASSTGGYGYTF. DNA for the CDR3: TGTGCCAGCAGTACAGGGGGTTATGGCTACACCTTC.

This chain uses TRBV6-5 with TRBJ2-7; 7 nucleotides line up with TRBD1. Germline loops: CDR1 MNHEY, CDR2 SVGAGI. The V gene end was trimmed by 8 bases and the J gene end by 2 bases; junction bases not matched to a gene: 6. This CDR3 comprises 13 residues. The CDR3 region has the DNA TGTGCCAGCGGCCACAGGGGCGCCTACGAGCAGTACTTC. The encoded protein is CASGHRGAYEQYF.

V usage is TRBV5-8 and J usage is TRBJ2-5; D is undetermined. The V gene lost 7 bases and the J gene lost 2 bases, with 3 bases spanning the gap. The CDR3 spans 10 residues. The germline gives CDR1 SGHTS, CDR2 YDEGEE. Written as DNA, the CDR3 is TGTGCCAGCCGGCAAGAGACCCAGTACTTC. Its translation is CASRQETQYF.

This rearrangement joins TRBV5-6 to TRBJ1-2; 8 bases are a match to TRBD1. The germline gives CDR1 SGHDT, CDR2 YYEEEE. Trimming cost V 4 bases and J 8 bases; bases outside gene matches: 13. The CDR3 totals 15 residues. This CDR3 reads CASSPGQGRPWGYTF. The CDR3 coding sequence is TGTGCCAGCAGCCCTGGACAGGGCCGGCCGTGGGGCTACACCTTC.

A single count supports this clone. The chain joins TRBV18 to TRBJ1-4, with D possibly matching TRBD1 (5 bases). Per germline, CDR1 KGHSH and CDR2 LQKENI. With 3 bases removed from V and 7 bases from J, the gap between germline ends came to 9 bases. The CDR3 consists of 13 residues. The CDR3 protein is CASSPPGVEKLFF. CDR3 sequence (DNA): TGTGCCAGCTCACCGCCGGGGGTTGAAAAACTGTTTTTT.

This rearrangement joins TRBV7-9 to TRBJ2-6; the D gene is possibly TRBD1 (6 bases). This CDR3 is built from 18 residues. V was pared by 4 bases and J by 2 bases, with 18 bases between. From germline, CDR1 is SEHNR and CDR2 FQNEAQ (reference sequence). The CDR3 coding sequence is TGTGCCAGCAGCTCGCTGAACCGGGACAAGGCTGGGGCCAACGTCCTGACTTTC. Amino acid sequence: CASSSLNRDKAGANVLTF.

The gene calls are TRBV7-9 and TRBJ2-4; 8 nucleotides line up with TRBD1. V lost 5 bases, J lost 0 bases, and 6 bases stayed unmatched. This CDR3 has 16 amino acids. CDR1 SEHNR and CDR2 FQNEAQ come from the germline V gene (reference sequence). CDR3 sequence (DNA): TGTGCCAGCAGCAGGGACAGGATCCTAGCCAAAAACATTCAGTACTTC. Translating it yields CASSRDRILAKNIQYF.

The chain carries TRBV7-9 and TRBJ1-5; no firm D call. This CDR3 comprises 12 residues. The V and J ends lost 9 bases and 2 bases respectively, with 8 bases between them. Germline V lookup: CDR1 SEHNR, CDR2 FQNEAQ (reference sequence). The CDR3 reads CASSTGNQPQHF. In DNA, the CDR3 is TGTGCCAGTTCTACAGGCAATCAGCCCCAGCATTTT. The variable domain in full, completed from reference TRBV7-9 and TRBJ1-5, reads DTGVSQNPRHKITKRGQNVTFRCDPISEHNRLYWYRQTLGQGPEFLTYFQNEAQLEKSRLLSDRFSAERPKGSFSTLEIQRTEQGDSAMYLCASSTGNQPQHFGDGTRLSIL.

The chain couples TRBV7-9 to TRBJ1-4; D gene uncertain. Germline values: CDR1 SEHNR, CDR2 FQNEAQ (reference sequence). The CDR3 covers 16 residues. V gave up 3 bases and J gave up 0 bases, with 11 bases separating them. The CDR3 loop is CASSFASVSTNEKLFF. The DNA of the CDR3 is TGTGCCAGCAGCTTTGCGAGCGTTTCAACTAATGAAAAACTGTTTTTT.

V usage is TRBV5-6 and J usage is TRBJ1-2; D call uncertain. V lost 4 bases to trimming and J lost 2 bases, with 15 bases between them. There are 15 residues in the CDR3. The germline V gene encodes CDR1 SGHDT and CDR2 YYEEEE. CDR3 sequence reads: CASSRRGGGNYGYTF. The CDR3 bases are TGTGCCAGCAGCCGACGGGGTGGAGGGAACTATGGCTACACCTTC. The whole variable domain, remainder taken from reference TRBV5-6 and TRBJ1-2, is DAGVTQSPTHLIKTRGQQVTLRCSPKSGHDTVSWYQQALGQGPQFIFQYYEEEERQRGNFPDRFSGHQFPNYSSELNVNALLLGDSALYLCASSRRGGGNYGYTFGSGTRLTVV.

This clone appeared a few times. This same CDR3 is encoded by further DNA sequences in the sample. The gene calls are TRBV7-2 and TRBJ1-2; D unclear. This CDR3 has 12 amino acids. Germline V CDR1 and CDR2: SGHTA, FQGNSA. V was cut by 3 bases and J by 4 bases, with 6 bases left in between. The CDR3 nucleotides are TGTGCCAGCAGCTTGACTTCCTATGGCTACACCTTC. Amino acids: CASSLTSYGYTF.

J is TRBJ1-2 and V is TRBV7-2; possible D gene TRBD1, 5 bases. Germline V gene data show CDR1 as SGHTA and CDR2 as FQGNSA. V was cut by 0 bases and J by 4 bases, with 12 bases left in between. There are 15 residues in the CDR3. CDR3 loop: CASSLAPDGGYGYTF. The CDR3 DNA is TGTGCCAGCAGCTTAGCGCCGGACGGGGGCTATGGCTACACCTTC. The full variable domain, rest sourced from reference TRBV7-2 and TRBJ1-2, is GAGVSQSPSNKVTEKGKDVELRCDPISGHTALYWYRQSLGQGLEFLIYFQGNSAPDKSGLPSDRFSAERTGGSVSTLTIQRTQQEDSAVYLCASSLAPDGGYGYTFGSGTRLTVV.

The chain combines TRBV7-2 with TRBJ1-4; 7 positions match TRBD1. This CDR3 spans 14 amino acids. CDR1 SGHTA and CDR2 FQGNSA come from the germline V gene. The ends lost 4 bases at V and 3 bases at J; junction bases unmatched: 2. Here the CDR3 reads CASSSQGANEKLFF. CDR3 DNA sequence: TGTGCCAGCAGCTCGCAGGGGGCTAATGAAAAACTGTTTTTT.

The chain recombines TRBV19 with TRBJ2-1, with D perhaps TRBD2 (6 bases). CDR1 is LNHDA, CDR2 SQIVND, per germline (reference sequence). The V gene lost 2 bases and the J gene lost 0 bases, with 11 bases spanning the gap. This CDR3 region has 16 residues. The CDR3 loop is CASSILAPSSYNEQFF. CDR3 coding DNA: TGTGCCAGTAGTATACTAGCGCCAAGCTCCTACAATGAGCAGTTCTTC.

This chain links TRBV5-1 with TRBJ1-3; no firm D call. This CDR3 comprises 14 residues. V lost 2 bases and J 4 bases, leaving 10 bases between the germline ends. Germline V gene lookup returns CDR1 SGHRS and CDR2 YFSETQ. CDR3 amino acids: CASSFNFEGNTIYF. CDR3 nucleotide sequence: TGCGCCAGCAGCTTTAATTTCGAGGGAAACACCATATATTTT.

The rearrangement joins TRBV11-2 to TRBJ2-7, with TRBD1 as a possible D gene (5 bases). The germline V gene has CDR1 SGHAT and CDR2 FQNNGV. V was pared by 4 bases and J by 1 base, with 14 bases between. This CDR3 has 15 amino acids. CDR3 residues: CASSSASGFSYEQYF. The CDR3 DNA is TGTGCCAGCAGCTCAGCCTCAGGGTTTTCCTACGAGCAGTACTTC.

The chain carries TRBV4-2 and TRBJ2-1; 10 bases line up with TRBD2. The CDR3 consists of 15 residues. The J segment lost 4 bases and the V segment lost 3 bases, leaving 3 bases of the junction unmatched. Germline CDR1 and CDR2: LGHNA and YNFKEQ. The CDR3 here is CASSQLAGEYNEQFF. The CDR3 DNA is TGTGCCAGCAGCCAGCTAGCGGGGGAGTACAATGAGCAGTTCTTC.

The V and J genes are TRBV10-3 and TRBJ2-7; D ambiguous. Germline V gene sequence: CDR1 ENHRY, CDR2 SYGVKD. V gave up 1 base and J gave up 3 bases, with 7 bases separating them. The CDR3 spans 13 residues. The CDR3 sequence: CAISEFQDYEQYF. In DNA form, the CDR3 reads TGTGCCATCAGTGAGTTCCAGGACTACGAGCAGTACTTC.

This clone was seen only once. DNA of the CDR3: TGCAGTGCTCGACGGGACTATGGCTACACCTTC. Its protein product is CSARRDYGYTF. The chain employs TRBV20-1 and TRBJ1-2; D unclear. CDR1 is DFQATT and CDR2 is SNEGSKA in the germline V gene (reference sequence). CDR3 length equals 11 residues. V was pared by 5 bases and J by 3 bases, with 7 bases between.

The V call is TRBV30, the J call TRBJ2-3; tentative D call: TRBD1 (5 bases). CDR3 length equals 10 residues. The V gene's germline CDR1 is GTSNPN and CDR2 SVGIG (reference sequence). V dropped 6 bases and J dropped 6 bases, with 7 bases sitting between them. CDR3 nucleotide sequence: TGTGCCTGTTCAGGGGATACGCAGTATTTT. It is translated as CACSGDTQYF.

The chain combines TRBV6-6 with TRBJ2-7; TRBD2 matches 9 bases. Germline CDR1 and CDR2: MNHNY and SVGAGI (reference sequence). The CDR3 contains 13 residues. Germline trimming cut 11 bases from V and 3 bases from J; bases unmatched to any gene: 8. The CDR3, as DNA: TGTGCCGGGGGCGGGGGGGAATTCTACGAGCAGTACTTC. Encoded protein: CAGGGGEFYEQYF.

CDR3 nucleotide sequence: TGTGCCAGCTTCCTTCTTTTTACGGGGGGCACAGATACGCAGTATTTT. Protein sequence: CASFLLFTGGTDTQYF. This chain links TRBV28 with TRBJ2-3; D is perhaps TRBD2 (6 bases). Germline V gene sequence: CDR1 MDHEN, CDR2 SYDVKM. V was cut by 8 bases and J by 1 base, with 19 bases left in between. The CDR3 is 16 amino acids.

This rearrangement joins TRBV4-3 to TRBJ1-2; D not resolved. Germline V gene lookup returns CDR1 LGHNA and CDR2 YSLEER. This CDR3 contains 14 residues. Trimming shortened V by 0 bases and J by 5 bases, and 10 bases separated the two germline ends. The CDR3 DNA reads TGCGCCAGCAGCCAAGAAATGTCGGGGTATGGCTACACCTTC. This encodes CASSQEMSGYGYTF.

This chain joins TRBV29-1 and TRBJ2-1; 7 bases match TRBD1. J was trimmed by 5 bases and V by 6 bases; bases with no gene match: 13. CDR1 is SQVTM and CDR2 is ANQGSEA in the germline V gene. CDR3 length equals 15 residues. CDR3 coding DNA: TGCAGCGTCGCCTTAAGAGGGACAGCCAACAATGAGCAGTTCTTC. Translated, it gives CSVALRGTANNEQFF.